The rows below give T cell receptor beta chains drawn from one sample of a study of shared clonotypes between healthy human individuals. TCRdb's copy holds only in-frame clones and misses some; the assay was immunoSEQ multiplex PCR. The sample carries about 1,900,000 clones, around 96% recorded once. Sample: naive CD8+ T cells sorted from blood. These receptors came from a man aged 18 to 30 in good health. Each CDR3 is given with its conserved first and last residue. A D gene is named only where the DNA matches it firmly. Clone size is shown for a subset of rows, as once, few, many or a class of expanded clone.

- TRBJ2-7 TRBV6-6 - CASSQDGTYEQYF TGTGCCAGCTCACAGGACGGAACCTACGAGCAGTACTTC
- TRBJ1-1 TRBV4-3 - CASSQLLGGNTEAFF TGCGCCAGCAGCCAACTCCTCGGGGGGAACACTGAAGCTTTCTTT
- TRBJ1-1 TRBV27 - CASFSSGSAEAFF TGTGCCAGCTTTTCCTCAGGTAGCGCTGAAGCTTTCTTT
- TRBJ1-2 TRBV5-4 TRBD1 CASSTGENYGYTF TGTGCCAGCAGCACAGGGGAGAACTATGGCTACACCTTC
- TRBJ2-3 TRBV6-6 TRBD2 CAIGRAGVDTQYF TGTGCCATCGGGAGGGCAGGGGTGGATACGCAGTATTTT
- TRBJ1-1 TRBV9 - CASSPLPPQWENTEAFF TGTGCCAGCAGCCCACTTCCCCCGCAGTGGGAGAACACTGAAGCTTTCTTT
- TRBJ2-4 TRBV2 - CASSLPIEKDIQYF TGTGCCAGCAGCCTGCCTATAGAAAAGGACATTCAGTACTTC
- TRBJ2-7 TRBV28 TRBD2 CASSTGTSGSTRHEQYF TGTGCCAGCAGCACCGGGACTAGCGGGAGTACGCGCCACGAGCAGTACTTC
once TRBJ2-7 TRBV6-5 - CASSYSSAREQYF TGTGCCAGCAGTTACTCCAGCGCGAGAGAGCAGTACTTC
few TRBJ2-2 TRBV9 - CASSVEEGELFF TGTGCCAGCAGCGTAGAAGAGGGGGAGCTGTTTTTT
- TRBJ1-6 TRBV6-5 - CASSYSPSGANSPLHF TGTGCCAGCAGTTACTCCCCGTCTGGGGCTAATTCACCCCTCCACTTT
- TRBJ2-6 TRBV4-3 - CASGHPAGAPGANVLTF TGCGCCAGCGGACACCCGGCGGGGGCGCCAGGGGCCAACGTCCTGACTTTC
once TRBJ2-7 TRBV4-1 TRBD2 CASSLLAVLSYEQYF TGCGCCAGCAGCCTTCTAGCGGTGCTCTCCTACGAGCAGTACTTC
- TRBJ2-3 TRBV7-9 - CASSSPGTWSTDTQYF TGTGCCAGCAGCTCCCCCGGGACTTGGAGCACAGATACGCAGTATTTT
- TRBJ2-7 TRBV5-1 - CASSLEPTYEQYF TGCGCCAGCAGCTTGGAGCCAACCTACGAGCAGTACTTC
- TRBJ2-5 TRBV25-1 TRBD1 CASIRTGEGETQYF TGTGCCAGCATTAGGACAGGGGAGGGAGAGACCCAGTACTTC
- TRBJ2-1 TRBV18 TRBD2 CASSPDYLAGIVNEQFF TGTGCCAGCTCACCGGACTACCTAGCGGGTATCGTAAATGAGCAGTTCTTC
- TRBJ2-5 TRBV6-5 - CASSYIAGSQETQYF TGTGCCAGCAGTTACATCGCAGGGTCCCAAGAGACCCAGTACTTC
- TRBJ1-2 TRBV5-6 TRBD1 CASTSLWTGANLEYGYTF TGTGCCAGCACCTCACTTTGGACAGGCGCCAACCTCGAATATGGCTACACCTTC
- TRBJ2-7 TRBV29-1 - CSVALNQEQYF TGCAGCGTTGCTCTGAATCAGGAGCAGTACTTC
- TRBJ1-5 TRBV4-1 TRBD1 CASSQEATGGDQPQHF TGCGCCAGCAGCCAAGAGGCGACAGGGGGCGATCAGCCCCAGCATTTT
- TRBJ2-5 TRBV6-6 TRBD2 CASAGGPQETQYF TGTGCATCCGCGGGGGGGCCCCAAGAGACCCAGTACTTC
once TRBJ2-7 TRBV7-8 TRBD2 CASSLTSGTYEQYF TGTGCCAGCAGCTTGACTAGCGGGACCTACGAGCAGTACTTC
- TRBJ2-7 TRBV6-6 - CASSPGTYEQYF TGTGCCAGCAGCCCCGGGACGTACGAGCAGTACTTC
- TRBJ2-5 TRBV7-9 - CASSLYGDTKETQYF TGTGCCAGCAGCTTATATGGGGACACCAAAGAGACCCAGTACTTC
- TRBJ1-1 TRBV29-1 TRBD1 CSGTRGLEVAEAFF TGCAGCGGTACGAGGGGGCTGGAGGTCGCTGAAGCTTTCTTT
once TRBJ2-5 TRBV29-1 - CSKVTVTGLPSLGETQYF TGCAGCAAAGTGACCGTCACAGGTCTACCATCTTTAGGAGAGACCCAGTACTTC
- TRBJ2-2 TRBV30 TRBD1 CAWEGQDDTGELFF TGTGCCTGGGAAGGACAGGATGACACCGGGGAGCTGTTTTTT
- TRBJ2-5 TRBV7-3 TRBD2 CASSFGIGGAQETQYF TGTGCCAGCAGCTTCGGCATCGGGGGGGCCCAAGAGACCCAGTACTTC
once TRBJ2-5 TRBV13 - CASSLTTKETQYF TGTGCCAGCAGCTTGACCACCAAGGAGACCCAGTACTTC
- TRBJ1-1 TRBV6-5 - CASSYFPGSNTEAFF TGTGCCAGCAGTTACTTTCCAGGTTCGAACACTGAAGCTTTCTTT
- TRBJ1-2 TRBV9 TRBD1 CASSGLGTGLNGYTF TGTGCCAGCAGCGGTCTAGGGACAGGGCTCAACGGCTACACCTTC
- TRBJ2-5 TRBV4-1 - CASSLTDFGQETQYF TGCGCCAGCAGCCTAACGGACTTCGGTCAAGAGACCCAGTACTTC
once TRBJ2-5 TRBV27 TRBD1 CASSLDRGETQYF TGTGCCAGCAGTTTAGACAGGGGAGAGACCCAGTACTTC
- TRBJ2-1 TRBV9 TRBD1 CASSGLQGSEYNEQFF TGTGCCAGCAGCGGATTACAGGGGTCGGAGTACAATGAGCAGTTCTTC
- TRBJ2-7 TRBV29-1 TRBD1 CSVQGQGSYEQYF TGCAGCGTGCAGGGACAGGGATCCTACGAGCAGTACTTC
- TRBJ2-7 TRBV5-6 - CASSLVTDEQYF TGTGCCAGCAGCTTGGTGACGGACGAGCAGTACTTC
- TRBJ1-1 TRBV29-1 - CSGGLGTEAFF TGCAGCGGAGGGTTGGGGACTGAAGCTTTCTTT
- TRBJ1-2 TRBV2 - CARDLGLPYGYTF TGTGCCAGGGACCTGGGACTACCCTATGGCTACACCTTC
once TRBJ2-7 TRBV30 TRBD2 CAWSVGSGSHEQYF TGTGCCTGGAGTGTAGGTAGCGGGAGCCACGAGCAGTACTTC
- TRBJ2-7 TRBV27 TRBD1 CASSLSAGTVTYEQYF TGTGCCAGCAGTTTATCCGCCGGGACAGTAACCTACGAGCAGTACTTC
- TRBJ2-2 TRBV15 TRBD2 CATSLAGGDGPGELFF TGTGCCACCAGCCTTGCGGGAGGGGACGGCCCCGGGGAGCTGTTTTTT
- TRBJ2-7 TRBV5-6 - CASSLDLDYEQYF TGTGCCAGCAGCTTGGACCTTGACTACGAGCAGTACTTC
- TRBJ2-3 TRBV9 - CASSVMDLDTDTQYF TGTGCCAGCAGCGTAATGGATTTAGACACAGATACGCAGTATTTT
- TRBJ2-3 TRBV28 - CASSFRVTDTQYF TGTGCCAGCAGTTTCCGGGTCACAGATACGCAGTATTTT
- TRBJ2-7 TRBV2 - CASSEAEDGGLLSYEQYF TGTGCCAGCAGTGAGGCCGAAGACGGGGGCTTACTCTCCTACGAGCAGTACTTC
- TRBJ2-2 TRBV10-3 TRBD1 CAIRPQGVTGELFF TGTGCCATCAGGCCACAGGGGGTGACCGGGGAGCTGTTTTTT
- TRBJ2-3 TRBV9 - CASSVGSGQLDTQYF TGTGCCAGCAGCGTCGGTTCAGGACAATTAGATACGCAGTATTTT
- TRBJ2-7 TRBV7-9 - CASSLGQGIMYF TGTGCCAGCAGCTTAGGCCAGGGGATTATGTACTTC
- TRBJ1-5 TRBV5-6 TRBD1 CASSWGQGAGQPQHF TGTGCCAGCAGCTGGGGACAGGGGGCGGGTCAGCCCCAGCATTTT
- TRBJ2-4 TRBV4-3 - CASSQDERKTKNIQYF TGCGCCAGCAGCCAAGACGAGCGAAAAACCAAAAACATTCAGTACTTC
- TRBJ2-3 TRBV7-9 TRBD1 CASSRRQGPDTQYF TGTGCCAGCAGCCGCAGACAGGGGCCAGATACGCAGTATTTT
- TRBJ1-4 TRBV11-2 - CASSPLATNEKLFF TGTGCCAGCAGCCCCCTCGCAACTAATGAAAAACTGTTTTTT
- TRBJ1-2 TRBV2 - CATRSSGAETNYGYTF TGTGCCACCCGATCATCGGGCGCAGAAACTAACTATGGCTACACCTTC
- TRBJ2-5 TRBV7-9 TRBD1 CASSLGTAETQYF TGTGCCAGCAGCCTTGGGACAGCCGAGACCCAGTACTTC
- TRBJ1-2 TRBV6-5 - CASSTTGFYGYTF TGTGCCAGCAGTACGACAGGATTCTATGGCTACACCTTC
- TRBJ1-2 TRBV27 - CASSFSGEVDYTF TGTGCCAGCAGTTTCAGCGGGGAGGTTGACTACACCTTC
- TRBJ1-3 TRBV29-1 TRBD1 CSGRGQDGTIYF TGCAGCGGCAGGGGGCAGGACGGCACCATATATTTT
- TRBJ1-2 TRBV4-1 - CASSQDPMIAGAGNYGYTF TGCGCCAGCAGCCAAGACCCCATGATTGCGGGGGCCGGTAACTATGGCTACACCTTC